The clone carrying this TCR beta chain was observed at least ten times. The sample belongs to a study of blood T cells in healthy people across ages. Isolation recovered at least 7 million PBMCs from every sample. Alongside a J-beta primer mix, a sample-barcoded 5' primer served in a second PCR lasting about 7 to 11 cycles. Each CDR3 protein gets one entry after TCRdb re-called the 5' RACE reads with MiXCR. The table lists approximately 580,000 distinct CDR3 sequences, more than 20% of them singletons. Germline values: CDR1 SGHTS, CDR2 YDEGEE. Trimming removed 5 bases from V and 11 bases from J, with 16 bases in between. The CDR3 is 13 amino acids. These data were also reused for a study on T cells of mothers and their children.

Sequences were obtained from blood. The genes are TRBV5-8 and TRBJ1-4; D unresolved. The receptor's source is a boy between 10 and 17 years old in good health. The CDR3 DNA sequence: TGTGCCAGCAGTTCAAGACCGGATGGGAAACTGTTTTTT. Its translation is CASSSRPDGKLFF.